The clone carrying this TCR beta chain has a single count. These data belong to a study of blood T cell repertoires in COVID-19. TCRdb keeps only in-frame clones here, not all; method: immunoSEQ multiplex PCR. Found here are 200,000 to 250,000 clones, about 83% of them singletons; the top ten hold over 0.95%. CDR3 length: 15 amino acids. Per the germline V gene, CDR1 is SGDLS and CDR2 is YYNGEE. V shed 0 bases and J shed 4 bases, with 13 bases lying between them. This chain links TRBV9 with TRBJ2-5, with D possibly being TRBD1 (6 bases). The source is a woman in her twenties or thirties with COVID-19, enrolled during active disease. Sequenced input: peripheral blood. This chain's CDR3 is CASSVEARGGETQYF. CDR3 bases: TGTGCCAGCAGCGTAGAGGCCCGAGGGGGAGAGACCCAGTACTTC. Full variable domain (missing parts from reference TRBV9 and TRBJ2-5): DSGVTQTPKHLITATGQRVTLRCSPRSGDLSVYWYQQSLDQGLQFLIQYYNGEERAKGNILERFSAQQFPDLHSELNLSSLELGDSALYFCASSVEARGGETQYFGPGTRLLVL.